The present T cell receptor beta chain was sequenced within a study of T cell responses to AZD1222 COVID-19 vaccine. Libraries were prepared by immunoSEQ multiplex PCR; TCRdb keeps only in-frame clonotypes and omits some of them. The sample shows about 130,000 clones, 85% to 90% of them seen only once. A remark on this clone: Its matching antigen is unknown.

Overall study findings and caveats: The study reported that nearly half of spike-specific TCRs target unmutated variant regions. Baseline antibody screening turned up just a handful of seropositive AZD1222 recipients. Clonal diversity may have been underestimated in mostly white British donors.

The origin of this receptor is an adult in good health. The sequenced sample was peripheral blood, obtained on day 0 of AZD1222 vaccination.

In DNA, the CDR3 is TGTGCCAGCAGCGTAGTGTCCGGGACAGGATACAATGAGCAGTTCTTC. Its protein is CASSVVSGTGYNEQFF. V gene TRBV9 combines with J gene TRBJ2-1; 8 nucleotides line up with TRBD1. The trim removed 0 bases at V and 4 bases at J, leaving 6 bases unmatched. The V gene's germline CDR1 is SGDLS and CDR2 YYNGEE. This CDR3 is built from 16 residues. The full variable domain, its missing parts supplied by reference TRBV9 and TRBJ2-1, is DSGVTQTPKHLITATGQRVTLRCSPRSGDLSVYWYQQSLDQGLQFLIQYYNGEERAKGNILERFSAQQFPDLHSELNLSSLELGDSALYFCASSVVSGTGYNEQFFGPGTRLTVL.